This T cell receptor beta chain was documented in a study of regulatory T cells in long-lasting Graves disease. This CDR3 contains 13 residues. Per germline, CDR1 MNHNS and CDR2 SASEGT. V shed 11 bases, J shed 2 bases, and the junction held 2 bases outside the gene matches. TCR beta libraries were built with iRepertoire HTBI primers and Arm-PCR of CDR3 regions. TCRdb re-called the multiplex PCR reads with MiXCR, one entry per CDR3 protein. The sample contains about 520,000 distinct CDR3 sequences, about 12% of which appear only once. Time point denoted: newly diagnosed GD, antithyroid drugs for less than 3 months. Making the TCR library involved RNA that had been extracted from PBMCs. The table lists this clonotype with many counts. The data also belong to a second study, concerning T cells in Graves' hyperthyroidism and ophthalmopathy.

V is TRBV6-1 and J is TRBJ1-4; the match to TRBD1 covers 10 bases. The clonotype originates from a woman aged 25 to 45 with Graves disease. The sample was peripheral blood mononuclear cells (PBMCs), taken at new diagnosis, from a patient treated with antithyroid drugs. CDR3 nucleotide sequence: TGTGCCGGGACAGGGGTCACTAATGAAAAACTGTTTTTT. Translating it yields CAGTGVTNEKLFF.